This entry lists 5 T cell receptor beta chains sequenced from one sample in a study of shared clonotypes between healthy human individuals. CD45RO-negative, CCR7-selected cells formed the naive CD8 fraction, which excluded terminally differentiated effector memory CD45RA+ cells. Sequenced by immunoSEQ multiplex PCR; TCRdb stores in-frame clones only, minus some. This table has over 2 million clones, about 95% appearing once. Sequences were obtained from naive CD8+ T cells sorted from blood. Every receptor here comes from a man younger than 35 in good health.

J is TRBJ2-7 and V is TRBV28; perhaps TRBD1 as D (6 bases). The ends were cut back, 5 bases at V and 2 bases at J, with 10 bases in the middle. Germline lookup yields CDR1 MDHEN and CDR2 SYDVKM. This CDR3 region has 13 residues. The CDR3 DNA sequence: TGTGCCAGCAGTAACAGGGAAACCTACGAGCAGTACTTC. This codes for CASSNRETYEQYF. The variable domain in full, with the rest retrieved from reference TRBV28 and TRBJ2-7, is DVKVTQSSRYLVKRTGEKVFLECVQDMDHENMFWYRQDPGLGLRLIYFSYDVKMKEKGDIPEGYSVSREKKERFSLILESASTNQTSMYLCASSNRETYEQYFGPGTRLTVT.

The count of this clone is one. Other DNA sequences from this sample encode an identical CDR3 as well. The V call is TRBV30, the J call TRBJ2-7; D unclear. V was cut by 1 base and J by 4 bases, with 5 bases left in between. There are 11 residues in the CDR3. Germline V gene sequence: CDR1 GTSNPN, CDR2 SVGIG (reference sequence). The CDR3 nucleotides are TGTGCCTGGAGTGGTGGTTACGAGCAGTACTTC. It encodes CAWSGGYEQYF.

The V call is TRBV19, the J call TRBJ1-5; maybe TRBD1 (5 bases). Germline CDR1 is LNHDA and CDR2 is SQIVND (reference sequence). V was clipped by 7 bases and J by 6 bases, with 19 bases between them. This CDR3 spans 15 amino acids. The CDR3 is CASIPTGGSGQPQHF. CDR3 in DNA: TGTGCCAGTATCCCGACCGGGGGGTCAGGTCAGCCCCAGCATTTT.

The genes are TRBV6-1 and TRBJ2-1, with a possible D match to TRBD1 (6 bases). This CDR3 comprises 12 residues. CDR1 and CDR2 from the germline V gene are MNHNS and SASEGT. V was cut by 11 bases and J by 4 bases, with 12 bases left in between. The CDR3 is CAGRTAYNEQFF. The CDR3 DNA sequence: TGTGCCGGTAGGACAGCGTACAATGAGCAGTTCTTC.

In this sample, this clone turned up many times. J is TRBJ2-7 and V is TRBV2; unclear D gene. The CDR3 covers 11 residues. Trimming shortened V by 4 bases and J by 6 bases, and 7 bases separated the two germline ends. Germline CDR1 is SNHLY and CDR2 is FYNNEI. DNA for the CDR3: TGTGCCAGCAGTGGACCCGGCGAGCAGTACTTC. Protein product: CASSGPGEQYF. The full variable domain, in which reference TRBV2 and TRBJ2-7 provide the parts outside the CDR3, is EPEVTQTPSHQVTQMGQEVILRCVPISNHLYFYWYRQILGQKVEFLVSFYNNEISEKSEIFDDQFSVERPDGSNFTLKIRSTKLEDSAMYFCASSGPGEQYFGPGTRLTVT.